Given below is one TCR beta chain in context. Its target is not known. This specimen belongs to a study of a mutant IDH1 vaccine in newly diagnosed glioma. Trimming removed 0 bases from V and 1 base from J; junction bases left unmatched: 2. There are 16 residues in the CDR3. CDR1 is MNHEY, CDR2 SVGAGI, per germline. The table came from immunoSEQ multiplex PCR; TCRdb's copy has only in-frame clones and leaves some out. In the table there are tens of thousands of clones, around 77% of which are singletons. Time point reported: week 11, during vaccination. Alongside topical imiquimod, each dose of vaccine comprised 300 ug of mutant IDH1 20-mer peptide.

The chain combines TRBV6-5 with TRBJ2-4; 8 bases are a match to TRBD2. Source: PBMCs, taken from a glioma patient whose treatment included an IDH1 peptide vaccine. The source of this sequence is a woman under 30 with glioma. CDR3 sequence reads: CASSYSTGGAKNIQYF. CDR3 nucleotide sequence: TGTGCCAGCAGTTACTCCACGGGGGGGGCCAAAAACATTCAGTACTTC.